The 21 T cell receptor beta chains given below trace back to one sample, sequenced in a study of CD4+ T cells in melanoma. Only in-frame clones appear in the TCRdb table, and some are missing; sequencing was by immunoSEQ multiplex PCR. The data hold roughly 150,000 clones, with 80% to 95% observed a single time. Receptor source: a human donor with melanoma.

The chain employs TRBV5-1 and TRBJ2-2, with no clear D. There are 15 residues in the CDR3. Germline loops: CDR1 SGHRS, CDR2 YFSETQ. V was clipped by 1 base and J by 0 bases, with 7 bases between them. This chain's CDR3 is CASSLRASNTGELFF. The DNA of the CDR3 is TGCGCCAGCAGCTTGCGGGCCTCGAACACCGGGGAGCTGTTTTTT.

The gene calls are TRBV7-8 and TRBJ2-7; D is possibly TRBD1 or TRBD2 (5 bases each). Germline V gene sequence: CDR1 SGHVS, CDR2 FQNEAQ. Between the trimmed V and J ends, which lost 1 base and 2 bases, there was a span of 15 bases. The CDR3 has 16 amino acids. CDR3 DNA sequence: TGTGCCAGCAGCTTAGAACCCCCGGGACGGGCCTACGAGCAGTACTTC. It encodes CASSLEPPGRAYEQYF.

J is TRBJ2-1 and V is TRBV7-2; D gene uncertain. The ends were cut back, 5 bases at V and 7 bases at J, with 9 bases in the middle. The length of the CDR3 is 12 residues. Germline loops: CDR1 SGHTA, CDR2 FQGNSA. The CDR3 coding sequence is TGTGCCAGCAGCGCCAATTGGAATGAGCAGTTCTTC. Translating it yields CASSANWNEQFF.

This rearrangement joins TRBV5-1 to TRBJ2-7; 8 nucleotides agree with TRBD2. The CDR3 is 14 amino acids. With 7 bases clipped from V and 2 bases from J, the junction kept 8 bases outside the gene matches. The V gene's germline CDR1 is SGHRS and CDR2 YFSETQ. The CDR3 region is CASSTSGTTYEQYF. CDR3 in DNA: TGCGCCAGCTCTACTAGCGGAACCACCTACGAGCAGTACTTC.

The CDR3 coding sequence is TGTGCCAGTAGGGACAAAGAGGACACTGAAGCTTTCTTT. This gives the protein CASRDKEDTEAFF. This chain uses TRBV19 with TRBJ1-1; TRBD1 might be the D (5 bases). Trimming left V 6 bases short and J 3 bases short, with 11 bases between. The CDR3 runs 13 residues. CDR1 and CDR2 from the germline V gene are LNHDA and SQIVND (reference sequence).

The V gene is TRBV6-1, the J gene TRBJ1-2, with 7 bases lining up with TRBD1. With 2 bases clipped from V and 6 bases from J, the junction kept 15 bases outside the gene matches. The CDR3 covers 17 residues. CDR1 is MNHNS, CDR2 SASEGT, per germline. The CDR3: CASSEWDRLVYRHGYTF. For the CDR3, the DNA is TGTGCCAGCAGTGAATGGGACAGACTCGTTTATCGGCATGGCTACACCTTC.

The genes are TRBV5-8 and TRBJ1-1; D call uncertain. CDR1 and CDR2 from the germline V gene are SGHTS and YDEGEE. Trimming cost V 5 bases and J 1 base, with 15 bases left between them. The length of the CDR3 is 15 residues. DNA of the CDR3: TGTGCCAGCAGTTACTCGTCCGGAGAGAACACTGAAGCTTTCTTT. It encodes CASSYSSGENTEAFF.

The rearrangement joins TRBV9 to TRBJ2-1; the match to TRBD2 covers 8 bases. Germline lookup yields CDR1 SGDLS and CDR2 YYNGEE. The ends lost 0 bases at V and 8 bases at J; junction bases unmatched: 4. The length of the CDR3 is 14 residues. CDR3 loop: CASSVAGGYYEQFF. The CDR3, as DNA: TGTGCCAGCAGCGTAGCGGGGGGGTATTATGAGCAGTTCTTC.

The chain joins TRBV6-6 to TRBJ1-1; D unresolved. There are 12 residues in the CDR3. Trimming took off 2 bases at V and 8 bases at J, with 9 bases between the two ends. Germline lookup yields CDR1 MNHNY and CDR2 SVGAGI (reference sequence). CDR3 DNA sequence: TGTGCCAGCAGTTACAGCCCTACCGAAGCTTTCTTT. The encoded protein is CASSYSPTEAFF.

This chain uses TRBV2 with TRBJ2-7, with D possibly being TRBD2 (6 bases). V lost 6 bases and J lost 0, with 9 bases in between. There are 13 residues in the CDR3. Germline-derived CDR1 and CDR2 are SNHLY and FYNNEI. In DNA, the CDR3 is TGTGCCAGCAGCTCCGGGAGCTCCTACGAGCAGTACTTC. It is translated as CASSSGSSYEQYF.

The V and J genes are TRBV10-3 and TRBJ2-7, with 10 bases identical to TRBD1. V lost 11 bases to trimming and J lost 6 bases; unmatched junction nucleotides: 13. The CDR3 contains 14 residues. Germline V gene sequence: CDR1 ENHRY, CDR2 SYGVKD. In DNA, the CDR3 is TGTGCCCCATCAGGGACTGACAGGGGGCGCGAGCAGTACTTC. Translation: CAPSGTDRGREQYF.

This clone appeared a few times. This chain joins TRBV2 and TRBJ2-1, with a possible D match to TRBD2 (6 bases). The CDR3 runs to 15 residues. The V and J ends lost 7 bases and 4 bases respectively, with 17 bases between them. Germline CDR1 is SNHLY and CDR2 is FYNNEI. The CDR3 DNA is TGTGCCAGCATAAGGTCGGGACTGACTTACAATGAGCAGTTCTTC. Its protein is CASIRSGLTYNEQFF.

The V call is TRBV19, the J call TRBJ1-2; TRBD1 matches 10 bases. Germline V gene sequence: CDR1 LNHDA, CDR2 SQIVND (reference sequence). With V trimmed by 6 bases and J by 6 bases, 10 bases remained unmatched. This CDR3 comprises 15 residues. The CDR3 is CASRPVGTGVHGYTF. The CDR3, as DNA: TGTGCCAGTAGACCCGTAGGGACAGGGGTTCATGGCTACACCTTC.

The CDR3 sequence: CASSESSGNQPQHF. The CDR3 nucleotides read TGTGCCAGCAGTGAATCCAGCGGAAATCAGCCCCAGCATTTT. The V gene is TRBV25-1, the J gene TRBJ1-5, with no clear D. Germline V gene sequence: CDR1 MGHDK, CDR2 SYGVNS. With 1 base removed from V and 4 bases from J, the gap between germline ends came to 8 bases. The CDR3 consists of 14 residues.

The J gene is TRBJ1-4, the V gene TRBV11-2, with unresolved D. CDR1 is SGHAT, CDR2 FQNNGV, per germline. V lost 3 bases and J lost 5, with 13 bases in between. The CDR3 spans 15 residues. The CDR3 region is CASSFLRRRNEKLFF. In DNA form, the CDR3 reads TGTGCCAGCAGCTTTCTTCGTAGGCGGAATGAAAAACTGTTTTTT.

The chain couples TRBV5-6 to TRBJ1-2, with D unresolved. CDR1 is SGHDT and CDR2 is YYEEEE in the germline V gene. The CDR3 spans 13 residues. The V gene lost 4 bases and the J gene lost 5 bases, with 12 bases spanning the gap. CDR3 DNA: TGTGCCAGCAGCCCTTTCTCGCCATATGGCTACACCTTC. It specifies CASSPFSPYGYTF.

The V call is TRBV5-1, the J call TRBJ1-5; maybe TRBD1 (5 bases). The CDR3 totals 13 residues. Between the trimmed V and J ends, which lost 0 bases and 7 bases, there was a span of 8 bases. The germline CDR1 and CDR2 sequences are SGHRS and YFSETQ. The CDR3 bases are TGCGCCAGCAGCTTGGGGGGCGGACAGCCCCAGCATTTT. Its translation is CASSLGGGQPQHF.

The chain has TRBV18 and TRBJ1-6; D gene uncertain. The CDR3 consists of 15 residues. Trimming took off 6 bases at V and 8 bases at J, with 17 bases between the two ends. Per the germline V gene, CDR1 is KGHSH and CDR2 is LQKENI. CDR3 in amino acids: CASSTLKGSDSPLHF. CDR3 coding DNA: TGTGCCAGCTCGACCCTTAAGGGTAGTGATTCACCCCTCCACTTT.

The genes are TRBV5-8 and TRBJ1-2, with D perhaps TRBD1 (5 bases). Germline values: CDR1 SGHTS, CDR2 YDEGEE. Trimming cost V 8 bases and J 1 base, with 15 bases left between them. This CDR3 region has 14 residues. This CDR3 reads CASGTGRVNYGYTF. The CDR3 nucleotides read TGTGCCAGTGGTACAGGACGAGTTAACTATGGCTACACCTTC.

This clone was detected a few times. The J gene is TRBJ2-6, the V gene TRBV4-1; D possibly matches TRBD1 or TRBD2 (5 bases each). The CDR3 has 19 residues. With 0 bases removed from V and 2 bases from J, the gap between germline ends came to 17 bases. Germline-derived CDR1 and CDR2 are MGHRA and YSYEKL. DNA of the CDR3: TGCGCCAGCAGCCAAGAAAGAGGGGATTGGTTAGCTGGGGCCAACGTCCTGACTTTC. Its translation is CASSQERGDWLAGANVLTF.

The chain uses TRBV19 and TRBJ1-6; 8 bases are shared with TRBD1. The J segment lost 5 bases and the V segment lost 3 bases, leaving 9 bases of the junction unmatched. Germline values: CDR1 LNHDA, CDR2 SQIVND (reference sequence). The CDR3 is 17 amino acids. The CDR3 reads CASSISSRTGNNSPLHF. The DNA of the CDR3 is TGTGCCAGTAGTATTTCATCCAGGACAGGGAATAATTCACCCCTCCACTTT. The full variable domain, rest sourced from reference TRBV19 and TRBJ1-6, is DGGITQSPKYLFRKEGQNVTLSCEQNLNHDAMYWYRQDPGQGLRLIYYSQIVNDFQKGDIAEGYSVSREKKESFPLTVTSAQKNPTAFYLCASSISSRTGNNSPLHFGNGTRLTVT.